Presented here are 30 T cell receptor beta chains from one specimen sequenced in a study of blood T cells in healthy people across ages. Primers used in a second PCR of about 7 to 11 cycles were a sample-barcoded 5' primer and a J-beta primer mix. TCRdb analysed the 5' RACE reads with MiXCR anew, one entry per CDR3 protein. The sample lists 800,000 to 950,000 distinct CDR3 sequences; roughly 29% were seen once. These data also formed part of another study, on T cells of mothers and their children.

Specimen: blood. These receptors originate from a woman aged 40 to 55 in good health.

In its sample, this clonotype was seen many times. V gene TRBV20-1 combines with J gene TRBJ1-2; possible D gene TRBD1, 5 bases. The germline CDR1 and CDR2 sequences are DFQATT and SNEGSKA (reference sequence). The V and J ends lost 6 bases and 2 bases respectively, with 13 bases between them. The CDR3 has 13 residues. CDR3 bases: TGCAGTGCAAGGGACGGATGGAACTATGGCTACACCTTC. It specifies CSARDGWNYGYTF.

In regard to this clonotype: A much more abundant neighbour one base away suggests this may be a read error. The rearrangement links TRBV24-1 to TRBJ2-7, with 10 positions matching TRBD1. The CDR3 sequence is 13 residues long. Germline values: CDR1 KGHDR, CDR2 SFDVKD. The DNA of the CDR3 is TGTGCCACCAGTGGGGACAGGGGCTACAAGCAGTACTTC. The encoded protein is CATSGDRGYKQYF.

This clonotype was seen a few times. The J gene is TRBJ2-3, the V gene TRBV4-3, with D unresolved. This CDR3 has 12 residues. CDR1 is LGHNA, CDR2 YSLEER, per germline. Trimming removed 2 bases from V and 5 bases from J, with 5 bases in between. Here the CDR3 DNA reads TGCGCCAGCAGCCAAAAGCGAGATACGCAGTATTTT. Translated, it gives CASSQKRDTQYF.

The chain joins TRBV9 to TRBJ1-1; D is perhaps TRBD1 (5 bases). V was clipped by 2 bases and J by 0 bases, with 11 bases between them. Germline V CDR1 and CDR2: SGDLS, YYNGEE. CDR3 length: 15 residues. CDR3 protein: CASSVHDSMNTEAFF. For the CDR3, the DNA is TGTGCCAGCAGCGTCCACGACAGCATGAACACTGAAGCTTTCTTT.

The rearrangement uses TRBV3-1 and TRBJ2-3; unclear D gene. This CDR3 is built from 14 residues. V was pared by 1 base and J by 4 bases, with 9 bases between. CDR1 LGHDT and CDR2 YNNKEL come from the germline V gene (reference sequence). The CDR3 region has the DNA TGTGCCAGCAGCCAAGGGAACCTAGCAGATACGCAGTATTTT. Protein sequence: CASSQGNLADTQYF.

This clonotype was counted many times. The V and J genes are TRBV12-3 or TRBV12-4 and TRBJ2-3; D possibly corresponds to TRBD1 (6 bases). The ends were cut back, 5 bases at V and 4 bases at J, with 22 bases in the middle. The CDR3 spans 17 residues. The CDR3 loop reads CASSPNLLGAPADTQYF. As DNA, the CDR3 is TGTGCCAGCAGTCCCAATTTGCTGGGGGCCCCCGCAGATACGCAGTATTTT.

As regards this clonotype: One base away lies a much larger clone, so this may be a sequencing read error. This chain connects TRBV6-6 to TRBJ2-3; 14 bases match TRBD2. The germline V gene encodes CDR1 MNHNY and CDR2 SVGAGI (reference sequence). The CDR3 consists of 14 residues. CDR3 coding DNA: TGTGCCAGCGGACTAGCGGGGGGCACAGATACGAAGTATTTT. Translated, it gives CASGLAGGTDTKYF.

A word on this clonotype: This may stem from a read error, because a much larger clone lies one nucleotide away. The chain combines TRBV27 with TRBJ2-4; 8 nucleotides align to TRBD1. The J call may be wrong; the DNA end is better matched by TRBJ2-7. CDR1 and CDR2 (germline): MNHEY, SMNVEV (reference sequence). The CDR3 is 13 residues long. CDR3 sequence reads: CVSSWTGNDEQYF. CDR3 sequence (DNA): TGTGTCAGCAGCTGGACAGGGAACGACGAGCAGTACTTC.

This clonotype was counted only a few times. V and J are TRBV20-1 and TRBJ1-2, with D unclear. This CDR3 has 13 amino acids. V lost 6 bases and J lost 6, with 17 bases in between. Germline V gives CDR1 DFQATT, CDR2 SNEGSKA (reference sequence). The chain's CDR3 is CSASGGGSNGYTF. The CDR3 DNA reads as TGCAGTGCGAGTGGTGGAGGGAGCAATGGCTACACCTTC.

The V gene is TRBV7-8, the J gene TRBJ2-1, with 9 positions matching TRBD2. Trimming at V came to 2 bases and at J to 4 bases, leaving 6 bases not matched to a gene. CDR1 and CDR2 (germline): SGHVS, FQNEAQ. The CDR3 runs to 16 residues. CDR3 residues: CASSLMRRGGYNEQFF. In DNA, the CDR3 is TGTGCCAGCAGCTTAATGCGGCGGGGGGGATACAATGAGCAGTTCTTC. The full variable domain, with the rest looked up from reference TRBV7-8 and TRBJ2-1, is GAGVSQSPRYKVAKRGQDVALRCDPISGHVSLFWYQQALGQGPEFLTYFQNEAQLDKSGLPSDRFFAERPEGSVSTLKIQRTQQEDSAVYLCASSLMRRGGYNEQFFGPGTRLTVL.

In its sample, this clonotype was seen a few times. The rearrangement uses TRBV20-1 and TRBJ1-1, with D tentatively TRBD1 (6 bases). The V gene lost 4 bases and the J gene lost 4 bases, with 19 bases spanning the gap. Germline V gene lookup returns CDR1 DFQATT and CDR2 SNEGSKA (reference sequence). The CDR3 is 15 amino acids. CDR3 DNA sequence: TGCAGTGCTACGCAGGGGCCCTCCGGGGGCACTGAAGCTTTCTTT. Translated: CSATQGPSGGTEAFF.

This clonotype was seen a few times. The gene calls are TRBV21-1 and TRBJ2-1; TRBD1, as called in the table, went unchecked against the DNA. TRBV21-1 is listed as a pseudogene. This CDR3 has 16 amino acids. In DNA form, the CDR3 reads TGTGCCAGCACTCCCGGACAGGGGTCCTCCTACAATGAGCAGTTCTTC. Protein: CASTPGQGSSYNEQFF.

The genes are TRBV27 and TRBJ1-2, with 7 bases that match TRBD1. V shed 8 bases, J shed 2 bases, and the junction held 5 bases outside the gene matches. Per germline, CDR1 MNHEY and CDR2 SMNVEV (reference sequence). The CDR3 has 13 residues. The CDR3 DNA is TGTGCCAGCCGGGACAGCGCAAACTATGGCTACACCTTC. Translation: CASRDSANYGYTF.

J is TRBJ2-7 and V is TRBV5-4; D gene unclear. From germline, CDR1 is SGHNT and CDR2 YYREEE (reference sequence). The V gene lost 2 bases and the J gene lost 2 bases, with 11 bases spanning the gap. The CDR3 is 14 residues long. The DNA of the CDR3 is TGTGCCAGCAGCTTCAACCTGGGTCCCTACGAGCAGTACTTC. Translated: CASSFNLGPYEQYF. The full variable domain, rest sourced from reference TRBV5-4 and TRBJ2-7, is ETGVTQSPTHLIKTRGQQVTLRCSSQSGHNTVSWYQQALGQGPQFIFQYYREEENGRGNFPPRFSGLQFPNYSSELNVNALELDDSALYLCASSFNLGPYEQYFGPGTRLTVT.

This clonotype was found a few times. The gene calls are TRBV5-1 and TRBJ1-2; D may be TRBD1 (5 bases). Germline V CDR1 and CDR2: SGHRS, YFSETQ. This CDR3 spans 12 amino acids. The V end was cut by 5 bases, the J end by 12 bases, with 17 bases between. CDR3 bases: TGCGCCAGCAGACACGGGACCAGGACCCACACCTTC. Protein: CASRHGTRTHTF.

This clonotype was observed many times. The chain has TRBV12-3 or TRBV12-4 and TRBJ2-7, with a tentative D call TRBD1 (6 bases). The CDR3 loop spans 13 amino acids. Trimming took 3 bases from V and 1 from J, leaving 7 bases between them. This CDR3 is CASSFGQSYEQYF. In DNA form, the CDR3 reads TGTGCCAGCAGTTTTGGACAGTCCTACGAGCAGTACTTC.

In its sample, this clonotype was seen many times. The chain links TRBV28 to TRBJ2-5, with unresolved D. Trimming cost V 3 bases and J 5 bases, with 13 bases left between them. Germline V gene sequence: CDR1 MDHEN, CDR2 SYDVKM. The CDR3 loop spans 14 amino acids. The CDR3 loop reads CASSFPETMETQYF. Written as DNA, the CDR3 is TGTGCCAGCAGTTTCCCTGAAACGATGGAGACCCAGTACTTC.

This clonotype was counted only a few times. This chain uses TRBV20-1 with TRBJ1-1; TRBD1 aligns across 9 bases. V gave up 5 bases and J gave up 0 bases; unmatched junction bases: 7. The CDR3 has 15 residues. The germline CDR1 and CDR2 sequences are DFQATT and SNEGSKA (reference sequence). The CDR3 DNA reads TGCAGTGCTCCACCGGGACAGGGAATGAACACTGAAGCTTTCTTT. It yields the protein CSAPPGQGMNTEAFF.

This clonotype was detected once. An end of the junction differs from the germline gene, which may be a read error. CDR3 loop: CTIAQGGGGNQPQHF. In DNA form, the CDR3 reads TGTACCATCGCGCAGGGGGGAGGTGGCAATCAGCCCCAGCATTTT. The gene calls are TRBV10-3 and TRBJ1-5; TRBD1 matches at 7 bases. This CDR3 has 15 residues. CDR1 is ENHRY and CDR2 is SYGVKD in the germline V gene.

The chain is built from TRBV20-1 and TRBJ2-2; tentatively, D is TRBD2 (6 bases). The CDR3 runs 15 residues. The germline V gene encodes CDR1 DFQATT and CDR2 SNEGSKA (reference sequence). V was cut by 3 bases and J by 4 bases, with 15 bases left in between. The CDR3 protein is CSASLAGPSTGELFF. CDR3 DNA: TGCAGTGCTAGTCTGGCGGGGCCGAGCACCGGGGAGCTGTTTTTT.

This clonotype was observed a handful of times. The V gene is TRBV18, the J gene TRBJ2-7, with D unresolved. Germline CDR1 KGHSH, CDR2 LQKENI. The CDR3 has 13 amino acids. Trimming shortened V by 3 bases and J by 2 bases, and 8 bases separated the two germline ends. The CDR3 loop reads CASSPNFPYEQYF. The CDR3 bases are TGTGCCAGCTCACCGAATTTCCCCTACGAGCAGTACTTC.

This clonotype came up many times. The rearrangement joins TRBV20-1 to TRBJ1-2; unclear D gene. The CDR3 sequence is 12 residues long. Germline CDR1 reads DFQATT; CDR2 reads SNEGSKA (reference sequence). Between the trimmed V and J ends, which lost 3 bases and 9 bases, there was a span of 14 bases. The CDR3 DNA follows: TGCAGTGCTAGTTCGGGCCGGGAACGCTACACCTTC. Protein sequence: CSASSGRERYTF.

This clonotype was picked up many times. This chain links TRBV6-6 with TRBJ2-7; no definite D call. Germline V gives CDR1 MNHNY, CDR2 SVGAGI (reference sequence). The CDR3 contains 14 residues. Trimming shortened V by 5 bases and J by 2 bases, and 13 bases separated the two germline ends. The CDR3 loop reads CASSALVGTYEQYF. CDR3 nucleotide sequence: TGTGCCAGCAGTGCCCTCGTAGGCACCTACGAGCAGTACTTC.

On this clonotype itself: A read error may explain this, as a much larger clone is one base away. J is TRBJ2-5 and V is TRBV7-2; 10 nucleotides agree with TRBD1. CDR1 is SGHTA, CDR2 FQGNSA, per germline. This CDR3 contains 14 residues. Trimming removed 5 bases from V and 3 bases from J; junction bases left unmatched: 3. CDR3 sequence reads: CTSSTGQGKETQYF. The DNA for the CDR3 is TGTACCAGCAGCACGGGACAGGGGAAAGAGACCCAGTACTTC.

The rearrangement joins TRBV14 to TRBJ2-7; TRBD1 aligns across 10 bases. CDR3 length equals 17 residues. Germline V gives CDR1 SGHDN, CDR2 FVKESK. Trimming cost V 4 bases and J 3 bases; bases outside gene matches: 12. CDR3 bases: TGTGCCAGCAGCCGACAGGGGGCTTGGGCTGCTAACTACGAGCAGTACTTC. This sequence encodes CASSRQGAWAANYEQYF.

This clonotype was picked up a small number of times. The chain joins TRBV3-1 to TRBJ2-7; no definite D call. Trimming pared 0 bases from V and 4 bases from J, leaving 10 bases between. The CDR3 is 14 amino acids. Germline CDR1 is LGHDT and CDR2 is YNNKEL (reference sequence). CDR3 DNA: TGTGCCAGCAGCCAAGATCTTGCGGAGTACGAGCAGTACTTC. The encoded protein is CASSQDLAEYEQYF.

The chain uses TRBV20-1 and TRBJ2-5; possibly TRBD2 for D (5 bases). The CDR3 length is 15 residues. The germline V gene has CDR1 DFQATT and CDR2 SNEGSKA (reference sequence). Trimming removed 2 bases from V and 7 bases from J, with 20 bases in between. The CDR3 bases are TGCAGTGCTAGACCTTCCCTGAGCGGCCGGGGGACCCAGTACTTC. Protein product: CSARPSLSGRGTQYF.

This clonotype appeared many times. The rearrangement links TRBV3-1 to TRBJ2-7; D unresolved. Germline-derived CDR1 and CDR2 are LGHDT and YNNKEL (reference sequence). The length of the CDR3 is 13 residues. Between the trimmed V and J ends, which lost 1 base and 6 bases, there was a span of 10 bases. CDR3 amino acids: CASSQGDGVEQYF. The CDR3 nucleotides are TGTGCCAGCAGCCAAGGCGATGGGGTCGAGCAGTACTTC.

This chain joins TRBV6-6 and TRBJ2-1; D may be TRBD2 (6 bases). CDR1 and CDR2 from the germline V gene are MNHNY and SVGAGI (reference sequence). V lost 3 bases, J lost 9 bases, and 12 bases lay in between. The CDR3 loop spans 13 amino acids. CDR3 loop: CASSYYGGSEQFF. As DNA, the CDR3 is TGTGCCAGCAGTTATTACGGGGGAAGTGAGCAGTTCTTC.

This clonotype was counted a few times. The rearrangement links TRBV6-2 or TRBV6-3 to TRBJ1-6; D may be TRBD1 (5 bases). The germline V gene has CDR1 MNHEY and CDR2 SVGEGT. With 7 bases removed from V and 9 bases from J, the gap between germline ends came to 16 bases. CDR3 length equals 14 residues. Here the CDR3 DNA reads TGTGCCAGCAACATATGGGGACTGGCTTCACCCCTCCACTTT. Its protein product is CASNIWGLASPLHF.